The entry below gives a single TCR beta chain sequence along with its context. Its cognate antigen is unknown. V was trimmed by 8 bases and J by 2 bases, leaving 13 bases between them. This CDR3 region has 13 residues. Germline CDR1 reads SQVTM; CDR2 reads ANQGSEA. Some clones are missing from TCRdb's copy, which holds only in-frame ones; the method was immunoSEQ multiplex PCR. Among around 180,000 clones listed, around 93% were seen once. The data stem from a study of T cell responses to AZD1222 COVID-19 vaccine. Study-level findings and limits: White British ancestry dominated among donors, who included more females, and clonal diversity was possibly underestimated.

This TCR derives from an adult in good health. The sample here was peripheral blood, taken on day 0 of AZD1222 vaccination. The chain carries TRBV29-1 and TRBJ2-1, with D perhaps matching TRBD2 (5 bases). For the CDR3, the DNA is TGCAGCCTTAGCGACCTACCCTACAATGAGCAGTTCTTC. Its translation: CSLSDLPYNEQFF.